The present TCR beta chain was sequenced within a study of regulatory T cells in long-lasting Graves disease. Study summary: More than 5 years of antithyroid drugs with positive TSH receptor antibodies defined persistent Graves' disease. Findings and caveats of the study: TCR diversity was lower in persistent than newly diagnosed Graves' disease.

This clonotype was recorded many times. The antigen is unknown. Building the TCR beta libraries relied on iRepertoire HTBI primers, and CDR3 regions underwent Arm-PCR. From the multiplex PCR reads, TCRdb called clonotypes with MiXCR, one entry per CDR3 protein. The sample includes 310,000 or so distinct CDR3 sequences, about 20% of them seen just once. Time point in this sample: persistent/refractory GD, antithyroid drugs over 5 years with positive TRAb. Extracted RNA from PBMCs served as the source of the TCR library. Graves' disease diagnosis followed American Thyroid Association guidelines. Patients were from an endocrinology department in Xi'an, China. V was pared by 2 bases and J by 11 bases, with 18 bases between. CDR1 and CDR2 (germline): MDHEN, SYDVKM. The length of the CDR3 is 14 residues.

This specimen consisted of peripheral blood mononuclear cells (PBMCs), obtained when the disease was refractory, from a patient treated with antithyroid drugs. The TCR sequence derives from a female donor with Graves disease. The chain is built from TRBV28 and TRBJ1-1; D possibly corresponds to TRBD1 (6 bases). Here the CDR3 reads CASSLNRGAGEAFF. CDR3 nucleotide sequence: TGTGCCAGCAGTTTAAACCGAGGTGCAGGGGAGGCTTTCTTT.